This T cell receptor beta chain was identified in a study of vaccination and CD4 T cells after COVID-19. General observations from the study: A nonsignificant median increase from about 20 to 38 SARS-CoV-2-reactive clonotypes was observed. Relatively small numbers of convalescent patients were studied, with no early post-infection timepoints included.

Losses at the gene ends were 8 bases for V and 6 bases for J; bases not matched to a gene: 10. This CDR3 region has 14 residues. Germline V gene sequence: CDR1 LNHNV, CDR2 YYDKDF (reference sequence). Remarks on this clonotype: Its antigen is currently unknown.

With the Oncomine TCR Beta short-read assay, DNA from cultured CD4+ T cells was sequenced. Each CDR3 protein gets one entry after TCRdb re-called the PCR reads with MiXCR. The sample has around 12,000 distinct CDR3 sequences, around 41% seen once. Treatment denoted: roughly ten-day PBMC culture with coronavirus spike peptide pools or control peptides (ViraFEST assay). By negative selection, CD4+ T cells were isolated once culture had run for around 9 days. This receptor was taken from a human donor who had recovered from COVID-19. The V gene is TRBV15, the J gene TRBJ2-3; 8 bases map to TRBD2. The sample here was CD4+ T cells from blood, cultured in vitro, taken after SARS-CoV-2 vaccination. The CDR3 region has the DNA TGTGCCACCGGACGCGGGGGGTGGGTTGATACGCAGTATTTT. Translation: CATGRGGWVDTQYF.